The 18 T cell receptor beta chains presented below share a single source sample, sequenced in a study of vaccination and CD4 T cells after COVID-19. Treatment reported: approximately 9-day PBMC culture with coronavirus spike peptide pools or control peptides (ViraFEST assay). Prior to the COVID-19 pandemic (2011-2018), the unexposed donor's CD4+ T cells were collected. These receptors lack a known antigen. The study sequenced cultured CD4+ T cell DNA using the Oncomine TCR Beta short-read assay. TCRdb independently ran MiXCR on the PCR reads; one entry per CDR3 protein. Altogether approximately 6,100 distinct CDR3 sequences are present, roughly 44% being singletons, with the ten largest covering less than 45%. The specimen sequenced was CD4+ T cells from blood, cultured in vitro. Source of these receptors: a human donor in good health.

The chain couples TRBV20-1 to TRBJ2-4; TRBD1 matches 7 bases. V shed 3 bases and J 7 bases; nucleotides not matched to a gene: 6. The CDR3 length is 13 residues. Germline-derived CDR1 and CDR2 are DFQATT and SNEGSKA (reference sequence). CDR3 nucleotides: TGCAGTGCTAGTCGAACAGGGGAGAACATTCAGTACTTC. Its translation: CSASRTGENIQYF.

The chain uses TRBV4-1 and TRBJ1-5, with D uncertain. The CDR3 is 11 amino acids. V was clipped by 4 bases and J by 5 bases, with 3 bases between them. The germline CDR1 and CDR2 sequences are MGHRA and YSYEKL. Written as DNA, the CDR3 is TGCGCCAGCAGCCTAGATCAGCCCCAGCATTTT. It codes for CASSLDQPQHF.

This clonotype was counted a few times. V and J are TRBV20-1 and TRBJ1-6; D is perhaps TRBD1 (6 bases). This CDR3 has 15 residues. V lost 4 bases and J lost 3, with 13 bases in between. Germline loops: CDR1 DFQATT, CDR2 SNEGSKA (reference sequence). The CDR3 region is CSATIQGIYNSPLHF. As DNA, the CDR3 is TGCAGTGCTACAATACAGGGAATCTATAATTCACCCCTCCACTTT.

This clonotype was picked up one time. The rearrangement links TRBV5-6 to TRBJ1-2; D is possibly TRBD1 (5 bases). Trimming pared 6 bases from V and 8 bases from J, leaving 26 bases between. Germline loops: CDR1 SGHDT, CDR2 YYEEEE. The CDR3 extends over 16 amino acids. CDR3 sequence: CASTQGTGLWAGGYTF. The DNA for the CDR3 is TGTGCCAGCACCCAAGGGACCGGGTTATGGGCGGGCGGCTACACCTTC.

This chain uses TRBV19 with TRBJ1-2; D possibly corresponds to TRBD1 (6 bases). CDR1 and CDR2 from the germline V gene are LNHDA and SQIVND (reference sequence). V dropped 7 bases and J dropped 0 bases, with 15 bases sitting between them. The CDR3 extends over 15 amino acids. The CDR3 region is CASTPMDSSNYGYTF. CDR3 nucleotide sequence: TGTGCCAGTACCCCAATGGACAGTTCTAACTATGGCTACACCTTC.

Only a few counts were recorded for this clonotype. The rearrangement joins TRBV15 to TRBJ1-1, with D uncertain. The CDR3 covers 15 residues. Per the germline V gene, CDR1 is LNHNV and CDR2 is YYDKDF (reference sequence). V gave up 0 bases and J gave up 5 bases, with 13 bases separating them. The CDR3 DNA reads TGTGCCACCAGCAGAGATTTAAAGGGCGGTACTGAAGCTTTCTTT. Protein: CATSRDLKGGTEAFF.

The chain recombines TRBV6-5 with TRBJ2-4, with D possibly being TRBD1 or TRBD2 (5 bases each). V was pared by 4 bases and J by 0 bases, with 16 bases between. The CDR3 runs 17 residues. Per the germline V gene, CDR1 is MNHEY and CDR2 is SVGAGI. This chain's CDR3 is CASSLYWGNLAKNIQYF. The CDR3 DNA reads TGTGCCAGCAGTTTGTATTGGGGGAATCTAGCCAAAAACATTCAGTACTTC.

Here the CDR3 DNA reads TGTGCCAGCAGCTTAAAGGTGAGCTCTGAAGCTTTCTTT. Protein: CASSLKVSSEAFF. V gene TRBV7-6 combines with J gene TRBJ1-1, with D unresolved. The length of the CDR3 is 13 residues. Germline assignment: CDR1 SGHVS and CDR2 FNYEAQ. Trimming removed 2 bases from V and 6 bases from J, with 10 bases in between.

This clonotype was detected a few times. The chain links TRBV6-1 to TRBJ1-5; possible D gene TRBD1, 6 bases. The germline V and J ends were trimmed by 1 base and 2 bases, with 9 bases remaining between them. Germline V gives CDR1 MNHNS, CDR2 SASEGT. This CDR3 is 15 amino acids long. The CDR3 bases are TGTGCCAGCAGTGAAGAGGCAGGGGGCAATCAGCCCCAGCATTTT. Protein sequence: CASSEEAGGNQPQHF.

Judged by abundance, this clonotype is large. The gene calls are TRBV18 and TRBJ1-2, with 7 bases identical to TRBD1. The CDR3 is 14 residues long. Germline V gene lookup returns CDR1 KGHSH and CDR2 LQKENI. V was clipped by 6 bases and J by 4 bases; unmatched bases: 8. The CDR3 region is CASSRDSGTYGYTF. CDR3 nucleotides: TGTGCCAGCTCGCGGGACAGCGGGACCTATGGCTACACCTTC.

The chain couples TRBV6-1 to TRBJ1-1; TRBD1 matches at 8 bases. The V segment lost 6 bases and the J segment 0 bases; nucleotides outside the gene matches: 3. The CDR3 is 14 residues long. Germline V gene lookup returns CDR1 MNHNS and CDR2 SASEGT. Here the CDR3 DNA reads TGTGCCAGCAGCCGACAGGGGATGAACACTGAAGCTTTCTTT. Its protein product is CASSRQGMNTEAFF.

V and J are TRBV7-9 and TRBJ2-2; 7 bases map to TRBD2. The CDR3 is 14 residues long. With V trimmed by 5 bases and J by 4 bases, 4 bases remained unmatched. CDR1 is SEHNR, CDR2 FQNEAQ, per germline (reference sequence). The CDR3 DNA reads TGTGCCAGCAGCCTAAGGACTAGCACCGGGGAGCTGTTTTTT. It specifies CASSLRTSTGELFF.

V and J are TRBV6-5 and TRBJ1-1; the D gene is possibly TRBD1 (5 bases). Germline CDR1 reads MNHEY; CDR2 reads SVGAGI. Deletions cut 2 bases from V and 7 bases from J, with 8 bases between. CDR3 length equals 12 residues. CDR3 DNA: TGTGCCAGCAGTTACCGGGACGGTGAAGCTTTCTTT. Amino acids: CASSYRDGEAFF.

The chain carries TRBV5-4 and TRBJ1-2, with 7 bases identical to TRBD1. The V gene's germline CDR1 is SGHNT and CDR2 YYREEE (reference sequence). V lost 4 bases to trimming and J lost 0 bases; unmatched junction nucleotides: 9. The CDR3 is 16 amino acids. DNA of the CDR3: TGTGCCAGCAGCCCACGGGGGACAGCGACTAACTATGGCTACACCTTC. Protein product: CASSPRGTATNYGYTF. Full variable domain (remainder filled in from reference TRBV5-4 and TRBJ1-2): ETGVTQSPTHLIKTRGQQVTLRCSSQSGHNTVSWYQQALGQGPQFIFQYYREEENGRGNFPPRFSGLQFPNYSSELNVNALELDDSALYLCASSPRGTATNYGYTFGSGTRLTVV.

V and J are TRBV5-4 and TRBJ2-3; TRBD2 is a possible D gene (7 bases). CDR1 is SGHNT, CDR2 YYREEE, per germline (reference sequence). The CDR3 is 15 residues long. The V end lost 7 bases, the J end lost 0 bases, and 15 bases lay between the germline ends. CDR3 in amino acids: CASALGGVSTDTQYF. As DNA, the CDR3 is TGTGCCAGCGCATTAGGGGGGGTGAGCACAGATACGCAGTATTTT.

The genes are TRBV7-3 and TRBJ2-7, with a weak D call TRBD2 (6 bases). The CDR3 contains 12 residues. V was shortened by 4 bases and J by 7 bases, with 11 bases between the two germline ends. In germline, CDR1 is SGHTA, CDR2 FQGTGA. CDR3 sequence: CASSSEGGEQYF. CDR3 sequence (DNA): TGTGCCAGCAGCTCGGAGGGTGGGGAGCAGTACTTC.

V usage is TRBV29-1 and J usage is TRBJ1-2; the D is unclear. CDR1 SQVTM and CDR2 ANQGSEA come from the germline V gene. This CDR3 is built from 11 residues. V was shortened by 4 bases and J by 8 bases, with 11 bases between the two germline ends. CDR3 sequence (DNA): TGCAGCGTTGGTGGCCTGAACGGCTACACCTTC. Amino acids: CSVGGLNGYTF.

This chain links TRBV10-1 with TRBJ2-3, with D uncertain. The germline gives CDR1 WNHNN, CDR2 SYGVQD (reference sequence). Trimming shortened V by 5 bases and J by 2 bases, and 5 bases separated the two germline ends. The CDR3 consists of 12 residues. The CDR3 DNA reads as TGCGCCAGCAGTTTTTCCACAGATACGCAGTATTTT. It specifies CASSFSTDTQYF.